This T cell receptor (beta chain) was profiled in a study of Ad26.COV2.S vaccination and SARS-CoV-2 variants. Regarding treatment: 15 to 20 received Ad26.COV2.S at low or high dose, single or two shots; about 5 received placebo; per-sample allocation not given. Samples came from day 63 after the first vaccine or placebo injection. What was given as vaccine was an Ad26 vector encoding Wuhan-strain SARS-CoV-2 spike. For this clone: Its antigen is as yet unknown.

The data were produced by immunoSEQ multiplex PCR, yet TCRdb's version contains in-frame clones alone and is incomplete. The sample records 300,000 to 400,000 clones, 85% being singletons. Study-level results: Total T cell responses, in the TCR breadth and depth analyses, may have been underestimated. Placebo recipients trailed vaccine recipients in spike-specific TCR breadth.

The TCR originated in a person between 18 and 60 years old who received the Ad26.COV2.S COVID-19 vaccine or a placebo. The sequencing used peripheral blood, collected in a trial of Ad26.COV2.S vaccine versus placebo.

The CDR3 DNA reads as TGTGCCATCAGTGGGACACAGGGGGAGTTCTACGAGCAGTACTTC. It translates to CAISGTQGEFYEQYF. The chain couples TRBV10-3 to TRBJ2-7; 8 bases are shared with TRBD1. The ends lost 4 bases at V and 3 bases at J; junction bases unmatched: 8. Germline CDR1 and CDR2: ENHRY and SYGVKD. This CDR3 is built from 15 residues.